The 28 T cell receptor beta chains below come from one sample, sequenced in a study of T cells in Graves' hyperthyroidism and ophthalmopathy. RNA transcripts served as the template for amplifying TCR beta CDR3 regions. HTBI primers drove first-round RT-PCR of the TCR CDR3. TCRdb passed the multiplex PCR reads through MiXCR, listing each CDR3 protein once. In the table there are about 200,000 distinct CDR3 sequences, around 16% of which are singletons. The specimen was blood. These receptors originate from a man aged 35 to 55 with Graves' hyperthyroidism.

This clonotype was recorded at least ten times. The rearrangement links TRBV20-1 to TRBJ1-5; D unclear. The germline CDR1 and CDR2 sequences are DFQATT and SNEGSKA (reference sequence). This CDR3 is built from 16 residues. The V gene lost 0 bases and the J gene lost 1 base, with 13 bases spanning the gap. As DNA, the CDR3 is TGCAGTGCTAGAGACCGGACCAGCGGAAGCAATCAGCCCCAGCATTTT. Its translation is CSARDRTSGSNQPQHF.

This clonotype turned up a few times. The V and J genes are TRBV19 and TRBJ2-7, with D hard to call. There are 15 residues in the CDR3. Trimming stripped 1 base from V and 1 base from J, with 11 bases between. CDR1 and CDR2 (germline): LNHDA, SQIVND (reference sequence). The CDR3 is CASSIAGVGSYEQYF. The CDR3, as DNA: TGTGCCAGTAGTATAGCTGGAGTTGGGTCCTACGAGCAGTACTTC.

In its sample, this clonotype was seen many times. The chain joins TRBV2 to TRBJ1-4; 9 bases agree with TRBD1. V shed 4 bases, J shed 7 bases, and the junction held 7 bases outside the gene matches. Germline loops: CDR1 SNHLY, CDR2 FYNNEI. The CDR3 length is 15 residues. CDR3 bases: TGTGCCAGCAGTGTACAGGGGACAGGGAGTGAAAAACTGTTTTTT. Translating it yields CASSVQGTGSEKLFF.

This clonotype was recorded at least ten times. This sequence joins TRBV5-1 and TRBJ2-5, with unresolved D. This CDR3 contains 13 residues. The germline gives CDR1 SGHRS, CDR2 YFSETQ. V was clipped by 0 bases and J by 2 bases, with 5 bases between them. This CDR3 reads CASSLVGQETQYF. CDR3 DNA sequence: TGCGCCAGCAGCTTGGTCGGTCAAGAGACCCAGTACTTC.

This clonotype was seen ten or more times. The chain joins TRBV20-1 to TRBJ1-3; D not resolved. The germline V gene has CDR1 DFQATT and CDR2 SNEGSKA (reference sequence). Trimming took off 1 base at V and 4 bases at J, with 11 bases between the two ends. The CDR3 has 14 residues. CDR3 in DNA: TGCAGTGCTAGAGTTGCCCTTACCGGAAACACCATATATTTT. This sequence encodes CSARVALTGNTIYF.

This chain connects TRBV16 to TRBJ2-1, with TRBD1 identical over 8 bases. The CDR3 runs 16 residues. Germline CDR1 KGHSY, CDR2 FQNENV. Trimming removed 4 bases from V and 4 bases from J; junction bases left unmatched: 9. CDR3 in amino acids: CASSLISGQAYNEQFF. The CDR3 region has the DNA TGTGCCAGCAGCCTAATTTCGGGACAGGCGTACAATGAGCAGTTCTTC.

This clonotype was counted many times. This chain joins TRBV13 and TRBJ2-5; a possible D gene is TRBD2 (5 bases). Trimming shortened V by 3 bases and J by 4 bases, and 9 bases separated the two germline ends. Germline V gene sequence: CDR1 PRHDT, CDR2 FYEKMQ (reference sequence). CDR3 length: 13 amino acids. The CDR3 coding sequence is TGTGCCAGCAGCTTTTTTGGAGGAGAGACCCAGTACTTC. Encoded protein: CASSFFGGETQYF.

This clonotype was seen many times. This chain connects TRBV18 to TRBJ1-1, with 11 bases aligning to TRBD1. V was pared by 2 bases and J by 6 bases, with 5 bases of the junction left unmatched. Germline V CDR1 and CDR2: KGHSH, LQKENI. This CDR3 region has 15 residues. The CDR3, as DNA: TGTGCCAGCTCACCAAGGACAGGGGGCTTCGCTGAAGCTTTCTTT. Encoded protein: CASSPRTGGFAEAFF.

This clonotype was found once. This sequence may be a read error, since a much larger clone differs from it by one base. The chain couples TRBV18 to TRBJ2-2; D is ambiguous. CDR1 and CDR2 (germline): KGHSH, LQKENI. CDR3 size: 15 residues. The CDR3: CASTPWTENTGELFF. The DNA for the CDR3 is TGTGCCAGCACACCTTGGACGGAGAACACCGGGGAGCTGTTTTTT.

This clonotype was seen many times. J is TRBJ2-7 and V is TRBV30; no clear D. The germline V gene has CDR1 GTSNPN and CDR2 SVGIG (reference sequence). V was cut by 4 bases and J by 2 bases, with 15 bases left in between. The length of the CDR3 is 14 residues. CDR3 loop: CAWTRRTLPYEQYF. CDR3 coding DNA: TGTGCCTGGACCCGCCGAACCCTCCCCTACGAGCAGTACTTC.

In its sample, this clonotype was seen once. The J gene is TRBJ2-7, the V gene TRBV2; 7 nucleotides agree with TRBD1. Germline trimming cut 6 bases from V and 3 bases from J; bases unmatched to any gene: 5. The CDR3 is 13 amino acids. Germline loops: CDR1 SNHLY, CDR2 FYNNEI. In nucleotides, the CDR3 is TGTGCCAGCAGGGAAAGACAGGGCTACGAGCAGTACTTC. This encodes CASRERQGYEQYF.

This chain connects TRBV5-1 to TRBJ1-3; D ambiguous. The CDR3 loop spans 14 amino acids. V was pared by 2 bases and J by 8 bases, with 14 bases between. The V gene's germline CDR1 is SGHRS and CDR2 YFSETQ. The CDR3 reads CASSFGLGFDTIYF. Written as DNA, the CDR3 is TGCGCCAGCAGCTTCGGGCTTGGATTCGACACCATATATTTT. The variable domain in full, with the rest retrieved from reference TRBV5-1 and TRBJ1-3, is KAGVTQTPRYLIKTRGQQVTLSCSPISGHRSVSWYQQTPGQGLQFLFEYFSETQRNKGNFPGRFSGRQFSNSRSEMNVSTLELGDSALYLCASSFGLGFDTIYFGEGSWLTVV.

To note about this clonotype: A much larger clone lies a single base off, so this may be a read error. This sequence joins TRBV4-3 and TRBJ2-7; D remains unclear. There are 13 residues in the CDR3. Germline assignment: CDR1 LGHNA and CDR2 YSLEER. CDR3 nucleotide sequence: TGCGCCAGCAGCCAAGAGTACGGTCCTGAGCAGCACTTC. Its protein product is CASSQEYGPEQHF.

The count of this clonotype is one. CDR3 protein: CASSLFSRGHSYEQYF. As DNA, the CDR3 is TGTGCCAGCAGCTTGTTTTCCCGGGGACATTCGTACGAGCAGTACTTC. The chain employs TRBV7-8 and TRBJ2-7; D perhaps matches TRBD1 (6 bases). V gave up 3 bases and J gave up 4 bases, with 19 bases separating them. Germline assignment: CDR1 SGHVS and CDR2 FQNEAQ. The CDR3 is made up of 16 amino acids.

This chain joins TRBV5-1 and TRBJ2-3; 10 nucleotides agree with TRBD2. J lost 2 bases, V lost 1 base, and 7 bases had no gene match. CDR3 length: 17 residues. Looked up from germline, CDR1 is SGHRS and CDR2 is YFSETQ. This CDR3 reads CASSLFSAGGPTDTQYF. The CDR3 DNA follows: TGCGCCAGCAGCTTGTTTTCAGCGGGGGGGCCCACAGATACGCAGTATTTT.

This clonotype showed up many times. The CDR3 sequence: CASSFGRSYEQYF. CDR3 nucleotides: TGTGCCAGCAGCTTTGGCAGATCCTACGAGCAGTACTTC. The chain combines TRBV5-5 with TRBJ2-7; D is uncertain. CDR1 and CDR2 from the germline V gene are SGHKS and YYEKEE (reference sequence). Between the trimmed V and J ends, which lost 2 bases and 1 base, there was a span of 7 bases. The CDR3 contains 13 residues. Combining the CDR3 with reference TRBV5-5 and TRBJ2-7 gives the whole variable domain DAGVTQSPTHLIKTRGQQVTLRCSPISGHKSVSWYQQVLGQGPQFIFQYYEKEERGRGNFPDRFSARQFPNYSSELNVNALLLGDSALYLCASSFGRSYEQYFGPGTRLTVT.

The CDR3 loop reads CASSRTVGTEAFF. In nucleotides, the CDR3 is TGTGCCAGCAGCAGGACAGTGGGCACTGAAGCTTTCTTT. The rearrangement joins TRBV6-5 to TRBJ1-1, with D tentatively TRBD1 (6 bases). CDR1 is MNHEY, CDR2 SVGAGI, per germline. There are 13 residues in the CDR3. V dropped 6 bases and J dropped 4 bases, with 12 bases sitting between them.

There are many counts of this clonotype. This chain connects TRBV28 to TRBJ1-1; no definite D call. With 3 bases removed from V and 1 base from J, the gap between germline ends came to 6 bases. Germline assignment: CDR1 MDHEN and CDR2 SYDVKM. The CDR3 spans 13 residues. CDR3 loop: CASSLTENTEAFF. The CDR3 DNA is TGTGCCAGCAGTTTGACGGAGAACACTGAAGCTTTCTTT.

CDR3: CASSLVYRTAYNEQFF. The CDR3 DNA follows: TGTGCCAGCAGCTTAGTTTATCGTACGGCCTACAATGAGCAGTTCTTC. The chain combines TRBV7-8 with TRBJ2-1; D is uncertain. Germline CDR1 is SGHVS and CDR2 is FQNEAQ. The CDR3 runs to 16 residues. V gave up 1 base and J gave up 2 bases, with 12 bases separating them.

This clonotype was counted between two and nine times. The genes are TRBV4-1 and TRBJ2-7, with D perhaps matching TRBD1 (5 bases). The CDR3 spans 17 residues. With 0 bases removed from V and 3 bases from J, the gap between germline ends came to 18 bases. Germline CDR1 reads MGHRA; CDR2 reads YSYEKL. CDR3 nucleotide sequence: TGCGCCAGCAGCCAAGATCAAGCAGGGAATTCTTTCTACGAGCAGTACTTC. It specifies CASSQDQAGNSFYEQYF.

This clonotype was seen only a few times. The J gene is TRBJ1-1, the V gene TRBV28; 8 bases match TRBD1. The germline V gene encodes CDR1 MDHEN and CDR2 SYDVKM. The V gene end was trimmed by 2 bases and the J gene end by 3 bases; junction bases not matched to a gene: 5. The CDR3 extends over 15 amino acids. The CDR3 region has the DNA TGTGCCAGCAGTTTAGGGGACAGGAGGGACACTGAAGCTTTCTTT. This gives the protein CASSLGDRRDTEAFF.

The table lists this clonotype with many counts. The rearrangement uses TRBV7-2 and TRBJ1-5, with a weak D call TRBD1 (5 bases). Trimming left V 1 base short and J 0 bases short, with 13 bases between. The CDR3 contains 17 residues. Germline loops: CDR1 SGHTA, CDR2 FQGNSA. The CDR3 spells CASSLVAGHNSNQPQHF. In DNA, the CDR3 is TGTGCCAGCAGCTTAGTGGCGGGGCATAATAGCAATCAGCCCCAGCATTTT.

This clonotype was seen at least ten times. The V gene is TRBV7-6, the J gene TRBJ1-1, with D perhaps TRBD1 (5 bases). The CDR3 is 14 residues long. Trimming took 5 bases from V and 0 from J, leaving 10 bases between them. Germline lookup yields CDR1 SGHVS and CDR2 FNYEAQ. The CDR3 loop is CASSRDGLNTEAFF. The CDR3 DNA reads TGTGCCAGCAGCCGGGACGGACTGAACACTGAAGCTTTCTTT.

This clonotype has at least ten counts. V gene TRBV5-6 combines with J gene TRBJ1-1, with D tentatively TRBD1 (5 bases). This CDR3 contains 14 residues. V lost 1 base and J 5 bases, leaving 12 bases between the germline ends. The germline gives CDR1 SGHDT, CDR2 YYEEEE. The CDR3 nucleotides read TGTGCCAGCAGCTTGACAGGAATAGAAACTGAAGCTTTCTTT. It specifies CASSLTGIETEAFF.

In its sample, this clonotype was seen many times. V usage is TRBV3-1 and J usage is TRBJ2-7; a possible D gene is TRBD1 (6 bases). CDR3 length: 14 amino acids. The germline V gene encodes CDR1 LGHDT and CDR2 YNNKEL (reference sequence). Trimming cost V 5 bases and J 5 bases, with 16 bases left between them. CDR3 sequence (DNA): TGTGCCAGCAGCTCGCATGACAGGAACCACGAGCAGTACTTC. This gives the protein CASSSHDRNHEQYF.

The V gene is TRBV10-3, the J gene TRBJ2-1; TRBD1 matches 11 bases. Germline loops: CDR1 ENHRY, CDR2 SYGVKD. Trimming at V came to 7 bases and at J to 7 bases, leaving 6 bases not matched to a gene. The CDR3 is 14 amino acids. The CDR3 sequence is CAITGQGAGNEQFF. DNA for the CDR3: TGTGCCATCACCGGACAGGGGGCGGGGAATGAGCAGTTCTTC.

CDR3 residues: CSATGRNFNQPQHF. The CDR3 nucleotides read TGCAGTGCGACGGGACGGAACTTCAATCAGCCCCAGCATTTT. The rearrangement uses TRBV20-1 and TRBJ1-5; TRBD1 might be the D (5 bases). The germline CDR1 and CDR2 sequences are DFQATT and SNEGSKA (reference sequence). CDR3 size: 14 residues. The V gene lost 6 bases and the J gene lost 3 bases, with 15 bases spanning the gap.

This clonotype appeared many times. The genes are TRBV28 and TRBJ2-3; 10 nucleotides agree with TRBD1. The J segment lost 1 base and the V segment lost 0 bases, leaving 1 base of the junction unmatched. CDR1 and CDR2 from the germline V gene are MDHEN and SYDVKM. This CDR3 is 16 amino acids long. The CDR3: CASSLWGTGGTDTQYF. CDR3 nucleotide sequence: TGTGCCAGCAGTTTATGGGGGACAGGGGGCACAGATACGCAGTATTTT.